A single sample is the source of the 2 T cell receptor beta chains below, sequenced in a study of Tregs in tolerant kidney transplant recipients. The assay was immunoSEQ multiplex PCR, and TCRdb's table has in-frame clones only and misses some. The data hold roughly 120,000 clones, with roughly 92% observed a single time. The sequenced sample consisted of CD4+ T cells from blood. The receptors were sampled from a human donor in good health.

The chain joins TRBV7-9 to TRBJ2-3, with 8 positions matching TRBD1. Germline CDR1 is SEHNR and CDR2 is FQNEAQ (reference sequence). CDR3 length: 14 amino acids. The trim removed 6 bases at V and 6 bases at J, leaving 8 bases unmatched. The CDR3: CASSTGQGADTQYF. DNA for the CDR3: TGTGCCAGCAGTACAGGACAGGGAGCTGATACGCAGTATTTT.

Concerning this clone: Other nucleotide sequences from this sample produce the same CDR3. The rearrangement joins TRBV7-9 to TRBJ1-2; D is possibly TRBD1 (5 bases). V lost 1 base and J 8 bases, leaving 11 bases between the germline ends. CDR1 is SEHNR, CDR2 FQNEAQ, per germline (reference sequence). CDR3 length: 13 amino acids. The CDR3 reads CASSLVQGRGYTF. The CDR3 bases are TGTGCCAGCAGCTTAGTCCAGGGAAGGGGCTACACCTTC.